Given below is one T cell receptor beta chain in context. Its antigen is still unknown. V shed 1 base and J shed 0 bases, with 6 bases lying between them. CDR1 SGHNT and CDR2 YENEEA come from the germline V gene. The CDR3 totals 15 residues. Profiling relied on immunoSEQ multiplex PCR, and the TCRdb table lists in-frame clones only, not all of them. The sample carries 90,000 to 130,000 clones, around 84% recorded once. This sample is drawn from a study of radiotherapy plus CTLA-4 blockade in lung cancer. Overall study results and limits: Radiotherapy was combined with ipilimumab, and tumor-derived TCR clones then expanded in blood.

Sequenced material: peripheral blood, taken from a patient treated with radiotherapy plus ipilimumab. The V and J genes are TRBV11-3 and TRBJ2-2, with TRBD2 as a possible D gene (5 bases). This TCR derives from a human donor with non-small cell lung cancer that progressed on radiotherapy plus ipilimumab. Some clones in this sample may be carry-over from other donors' samples. The CDR3 DNA follows: TGTGCCAGCAGCTTAGCGGGGACGAACACCGGGGAGCTGTTTTTT. This codes for CASSLAGTNTGELFF.